These 22 T cell receptor beta chains originate from one sample sequenced in a study of post-analysis software for immune sequencing data. Broader study findings: Included in a set of about five TRBV segments more frequent in patients than controls were TRBV5-6, TRBV5-1 and TRBV20-1.

Which antigens these TCRs recognize remains unknown. Included in the TCR beta cDNA libraries were unique molecular identifiers. One entry per CDR3 protein, called by TCRdb with MiXCR from the PCR reads. The sample shows about 500,000 distinct CDR3 sequences, roughly 45% of them seen only once. The source material was blood. The source is a girl under 18 with multiple sclerosis.

This clonotype was seen a handful of times. The chain employs TRBV27 and TRBJ2-5, with 7 bases matching TRBD1. The CDR3 runs to 13 residues. Germline V gene data show CDR1 as MNHEY and CDR2 as SMNVEV (reference sequence). Trimming removed 5 bases from V and 5 bases from J; junction bases left unmatched: 5. CDR3: CASSRDSLETQYF. For the CDR3, the DNA is TGTGCCAGCAGTCGGGACAGTTTGGAGACCCAGTACTTC.

The rearrangement joins TRBV4-2 to TRBJ2-3; a weak D match, TRBD2 (6 bases). The CDR3 totals 13 residues. Germline values: CDR1 LGHNA, CDR2 YNFKEQ. Between the trimmed V and J ends, which lost 0 bases and 9 bases, there was a span of 10 bases. DNA of the CDR3: TGTGCCAGCAGCCAAGAGGGGGGTAAAACGCAGTATTTT. Residues: CASSQEGGKTQYF.

The CDR3 DNA sequence: TGTGCCAGCAGCTTAGGAGGGACGCTCACAGATACGCAGTATTTT. Translation gives CASSLGGTLTDTQYF. The chain employs TRBV7-9 and TRBJ2-3; D may correspond to TRBD1 or TRBD2 (5 bases each). The CDR3 is 15 residues long. CDR1 and CDR2 (germline): SEHNR, FQNEAQ (reference sequence). Between the trimmed V and J ends, which lost 1 base and 2 bases, there was a span of 10 bases.

This clonotype was seen only a few times. The J gene is TRBJ2-7, the V gene TRBV14; no definite D call. CDR3 size: 13 residues. Trimming cost V 0 bases and J 2 bases, with 5 bases left between them. Per the germline V gene, CDR1 is SGHDN and CDR2 is FVKESK. The CDR3 sequence is CASSQEVAYEQYF. CDR3 sequence (DNA): TGTGCCAGCAGCCAAGAGGTGGCCTACGAGCAGTACTTC.

DNA for the CDR3: TGTGCCAGCAGGGCAGGGGGTAATTCACCCCTCCACTTT. Translation gives CASRAGGNSPLHF. The chain has TRBV7-6 and TRBJ1-6; TRBD1 matches at 7 bases. This CDR3 contains 13 residues. The J segment lost 6 bases and the V segment lost 6 bases, leaving 2 bases of the junction unmatched. The germline gives CDR1 SGHVS, CDR2 FNYEAQ.

The genes are TRBV20-1 and TRBJ2-7; 10 positions match TRBD2. Near its end, the DNA agrees better with TRBJ2-5, so the J call may be wrong. The length of the CDR3 is 14 residues. Germline values: CDR1 DFQATT, CDR2 SNEGSKA (reference sequence). CDR3 loop: CSEMTSGLQETQYF. DNA for the CDR3: TGCAGTGAAATGACTAGCGGGTTGCAAGAGACCCAGTACTTC.

The rearrangement links TRBV7-9 to TRBJ1-1; D ambiguous. The CDR3 has 14 amino acids. Germline CDR1 reads SEHNR; CDR2 reads FQNEAQ (reference sequence). The V gene lost 2 bases and the J gene lost 0 bases, with 7 bases spanning the gap. CDR3 nucleotide sequence: TGTGCCAGCAGCTTACTGGCTATGAACACTGAAGCTTTCTTT. Its protein product is CASSLLAMNTEAFF.

The chain links TRBV20-1 to TRBJ1-5, with no clear D. Germline lookup yields CDR1 DFQATT and CDR2 SNEGSKA (reference sequence). V was clipped by 0 bases and J by 6 bases, with 15 bases between them. This CDR3 has 15 residues. The CDR3 DNA sequence: TGCAGTGCTAGAGATCGTCTAGGAATCGGTCAGCCCCAGCATTTT. Its translation: CSARDRLGIGQPQHF.

This clonotype was counted between two and nine times. The chain has TRBV29-1 and TRBJ2-5; 9 bases map to TRBD2. The V and J ends lost 3 bases and 3 bases, in that order; junction bases with no gene match: 5. CDR1 is SQVTM and CDR2 is ANQGSEA in the germline V gene. This CDR3 is built from 14 residues. CDR3 region: CSVDLASGEETQYF. The CDR3 DNA sequence: TGCAGCGTTGACCTGGCTAGCGGGGAAGAGACCCAGTACTTC.

This clonotype was detected a few times. This chain uses TRBV29-1 with TRBJ2-7, with a tentative D call TRBD2 (6 bases). Germline V CDR1 and CDR2: SQVTM, ANQGSEA. This CDR3 has 13 residues. V lost 7 bases and J lost 1, with 14 bases in between. The CDR3 here is CSAVAEGSYEQYF. In DNA, the CDR3 is TGCAGCGCCGTAGCGGAAGGGTCCTACGAGCAGTACTTC.

The chain has TRBV27 and TRBJ1-6, with D maybe TRBD1 (6 bases). From germline, CDR1 is MNHEY and CDR2 SMNVEV (reference sequence). V was pared by 7 bases and J by 0 bases, with 13 bases between. The CDR3 is 16 amino acids. CDR3 region: CASTGTLSSYNSPLHF. DNA of the CDR3: TGTGCCAGCACCGGGACACTGAGCTCCTATAATTCACCCCTCCACTTT.

This clonotype showed up just a few times. The J gene is TRBJ2-7, the V gene TRBV20-1, with D possibly being TRBD2 (6 bases). The germline CDR1 and CDR2 sequences are DFQATT and SNEGSKA (reference sequence). The CDR3 extends over 12 amino acids. V was shortened by 6 bases and J by 10 bases, with 19 bases between the two germline ends. CDR3 bases: TGCAGTGCCCGCGGGGACCGGCTAACCCAGTACTTC. Translation gives CSARGDRLTQYF.

The sample holds one count of this clonotype. The chain uses TRBV6-6 and TRBJ1-6, with 7 bases lining up with TRBD1. This CDR3 is 15 amino acids long. Germline V gene data show CDR1 as MNHNY and CDR2 as SVGAGI (reference sequence). After removal of 3 bases from V and 5 bases from J, the junction contained 4 bases not matched to a gene. CDR3: CASSYRQGNNSPLHF. The CDR3 bases are TGTGCCAGCAGTTATAGACAGGGAAATAATTCACCCCTCCACTTT.

The rearrangement uses TRBV29-1 and TRBJ2-1; maybe TRBD1 (5 bases). Germline lookup yields CDR1 SQVTM and CDR2 ANQGSEA. This CDR3 contains 13 residues. V was trimmed by 5 bases and J by 4 bases, leaving 12 bases between them. The CDR3, as DNA: TGCAGCGTTTTGGCGAGGACATACAATGAGCAGTTCTTC. This sequence encodes CSVLARTYNEQFF.

V gene TRBV7-8 combines with J gene TRBJ1-5; 7 nucleotides align to TRBD1. CDR3 size: 17 residues. V dropped 1 base and J dropped 2; count of bases not matched to a gene: 8. Germline lookup yields CDR1 SGHVS and CDR2 FQNEAQ. The DNA of the CDR3 is TGTGCCAGCAGCTTAGTACAGGGGATTCGAGGCAATCAGCCCCAGCATTTT. Residues: CASSLVQGIRGNQPQHF.

The chain links TRBV2 to TRBJ2-7; 12 bases match TRBD2. V lost 4 bases and J lost 6; bases outside the gene matches: 16. The CDR3 spans 18 residues. Germline V CDR1 and CDR2: SNHLY, FYNNEI. The CDR3 loop is CASSALAGGPIDRSEQYF. The CDR3 nucleotides are TGTGCCAGCAGTGCCCTAGCGGGAGGGCCAATAGATAGGAGCGAGCAGTACTTC.

V gene TRBV5-5 combines with J gene TRBJ2-5; D might be TRBD1 or TRBD2, each matching 5 bases. V dropped 5 bases and J dropped 1 base, with 9 bases sitting between them. The length of the CDR3 is 13 residues. Germline V CDR1 and CDR2: SGHKS, YYEKEE (reference sequence). CDR3 loop: CASSRDPQETQYF. In DNA form, the CDR3 reads TGTGCCAGCAGTCGGGACCCCCAAGAGACCCAGTACTTC.

This clonotype was observed a handful of times. J is TRBJ1-6 and V is TRBV6-6; no reliable D call. The germline V gene has CDR1 MNHNY and CDR2 SVGAGI (reference sequence). V dropped 6 bases and J dropped 10 bases, with 7 bases sitting between them. This CDR3 spans 11 amino acids. The CDR3 DNA sequence: TGTGCCAGCAGCCCGGGATCACCCCTCCACTTT. Amino acids: CASSPGSPLHF.

The CDR3 loop is CASSLVLTGGPNEQFF. CDR3 DNA: TGTGCCAGCAGCTTAGTCCTAACGGGAGGACCCAATGAGCAGTTCTTC. This chain links TRBV13 with TRBJ2-1, with 7 bases fitting TRBD2. This CDR3 contains 16 residues. CDR1 and CDR2 (germline): PRHDT, FYEKMQ (reference sequence). With 1 base clipped from V and 6 bases from J, the junction kept 9 bases outside the gene matches.

The chain employs TRBV5-1 and TRBJ2-7, with D perhaps TRBD2 (6 bases). Trimming took 3 bases from V and 0 from J, leaving 10 bases between them. The CDR3 sequence is 14 residues long. Germline V CDR1 and CDR2: SGHRS, YFSETQ. This chain's CDR3 is CASSWAGNSYEQYF. The CDR3 bases are TGCGCCAGCAGCTGGGCGGGGAACTCCTACGAGCAGTACTTC.

This clonotype was seen a handful of times. The CDR3 nucleotides are TGTGCCAGCAGTCCACCACCAAGGGGGGGAGGTGAGCAGTACTTC. This encodes CASSPPPRGGGEQYF. The chain is built from TRBV6-5 and TRBJ2-5; weak D call: TRBD2 (7 bases). Per the germline V gene, CDR1 is MNHEY and CDR2 is SVGAGI. V was shortened by 5 bases and J by 11 bases, with 24 bases between the two germline ends. The CDR3 totals 15 residues.

V and J are TRBV4-1 and TRBJ1-5; 10 positions agree with TRBD1. In germline, CDR1 is MGHRA, CDR2 YSYEKL. This CDR3 spans 19 amino acids. V was pared by 1 base and J by 1 base, with 10 bases of the junction left unmatched. CDR3 nucleotide sequence: TGCGCCAGCAGCCAAGGGATGGGACAGGGGCTCGGAAGCAATCAGCCCCAGCATTTT. It yields the protein CASSQGMGQGLGSNQPQHF.